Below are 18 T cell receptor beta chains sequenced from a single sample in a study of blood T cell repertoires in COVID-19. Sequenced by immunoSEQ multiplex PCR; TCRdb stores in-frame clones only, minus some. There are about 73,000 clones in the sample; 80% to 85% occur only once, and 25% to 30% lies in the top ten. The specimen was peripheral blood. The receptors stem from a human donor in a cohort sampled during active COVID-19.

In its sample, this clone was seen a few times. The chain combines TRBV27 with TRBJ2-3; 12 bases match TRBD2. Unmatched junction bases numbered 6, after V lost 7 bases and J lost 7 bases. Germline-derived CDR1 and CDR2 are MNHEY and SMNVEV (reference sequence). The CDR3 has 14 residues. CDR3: CASTKTSGGNTQYF. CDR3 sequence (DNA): TGTGCCAGCACCAAGACTAGCGGGGGCAATACGCAGTATTTT.

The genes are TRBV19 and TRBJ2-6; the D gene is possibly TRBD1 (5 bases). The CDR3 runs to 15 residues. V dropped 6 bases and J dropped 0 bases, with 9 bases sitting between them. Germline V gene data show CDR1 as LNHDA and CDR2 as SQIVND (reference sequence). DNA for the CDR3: TGTGCCAGTAGCCTAGGGGTCTCTGGGGCCAACGTCCTGACTTTC. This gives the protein CASSLGVSGANVLTF.

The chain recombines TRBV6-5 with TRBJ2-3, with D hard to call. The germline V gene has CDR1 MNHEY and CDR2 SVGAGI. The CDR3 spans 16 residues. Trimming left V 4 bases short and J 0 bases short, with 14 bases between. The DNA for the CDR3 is TGTGCCAGCAGTTTCGCCGGCAGGTTTAGCACAGATACGCAGTATTTT. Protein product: CASSFAGRFSTDTQYF.

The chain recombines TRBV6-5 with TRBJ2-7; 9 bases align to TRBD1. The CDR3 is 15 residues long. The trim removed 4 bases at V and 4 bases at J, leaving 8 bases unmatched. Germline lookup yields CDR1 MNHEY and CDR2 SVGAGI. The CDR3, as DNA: TGTGCCAGCAGTTCGACCGGGACAGGGTCGTACGAGCAGTACTTC. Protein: CASSSTGTGSYEQYF.

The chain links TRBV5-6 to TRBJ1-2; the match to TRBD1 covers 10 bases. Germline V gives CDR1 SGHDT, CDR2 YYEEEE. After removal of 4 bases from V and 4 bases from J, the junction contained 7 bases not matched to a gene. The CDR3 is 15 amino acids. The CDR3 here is CASSHGTGDFYGYTF. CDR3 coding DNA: TGTGCCAGCAGCCACGGGACAGGGGATTTCTATGGCTACACCTTC.

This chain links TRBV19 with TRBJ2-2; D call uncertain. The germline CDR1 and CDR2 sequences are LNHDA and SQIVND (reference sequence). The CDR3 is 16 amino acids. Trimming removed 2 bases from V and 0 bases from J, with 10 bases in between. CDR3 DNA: TGTGCCAGTAGTATATGGAGCGCCACGAACACCGGGGAGCTGTTTTTT. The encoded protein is CASSIWSATNTGELFF. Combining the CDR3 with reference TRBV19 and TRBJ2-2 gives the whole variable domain DGGITQSPKYLFRKEGQNVTLSCEQNLNHDAMYWYRQDPGQGLRLIYYSQIVNDFQKGDIAEGYSVSREKKESFPLTVTSAQKNPTAFYLCASSIWSATNTGELFFGEGSRLTVL.

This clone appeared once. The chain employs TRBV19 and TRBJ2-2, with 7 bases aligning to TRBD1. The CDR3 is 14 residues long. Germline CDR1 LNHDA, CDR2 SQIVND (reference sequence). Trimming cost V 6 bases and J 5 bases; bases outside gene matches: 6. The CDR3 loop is CASRETGVTGELFF. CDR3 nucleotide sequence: TGTGCCAGTAGGGAAACAGGGGTGACCGGGGAGCTGTTTTTT.

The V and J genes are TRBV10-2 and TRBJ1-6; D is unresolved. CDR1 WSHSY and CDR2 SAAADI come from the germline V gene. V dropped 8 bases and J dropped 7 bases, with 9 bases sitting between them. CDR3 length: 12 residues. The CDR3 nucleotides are TGCGCCAGCCAGTCTTGGAATTCACCCCTCCACTTT. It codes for CASQSWNSPLHF.

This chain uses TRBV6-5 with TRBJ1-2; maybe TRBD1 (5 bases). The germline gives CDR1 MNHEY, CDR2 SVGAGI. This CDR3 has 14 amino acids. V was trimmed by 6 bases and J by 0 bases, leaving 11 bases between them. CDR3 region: CASRRQLSNYGYTF. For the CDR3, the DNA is TGTGCCAGCAGGCGACAGCTTTCTAACTATGGCTACACCTTC.

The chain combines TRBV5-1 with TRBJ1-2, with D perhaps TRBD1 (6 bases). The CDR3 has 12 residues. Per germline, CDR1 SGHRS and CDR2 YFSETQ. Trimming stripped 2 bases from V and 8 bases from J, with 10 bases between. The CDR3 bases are TGCGCCAGCAGCTTCAGGGGAGAAGGCTACACCTTC. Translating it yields CASSFRGEGYTF. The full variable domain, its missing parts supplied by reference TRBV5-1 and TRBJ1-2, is KAGVTQTPRYLIKTRGQQVTLSCSPISGHRSVSWYQQTPGQGLQFLFEYFSETQRNKGNFPGRFSGRQFSNSRSEMNVSTLELGDSALYLCASSFRGEGYTFGSGTRLTVV.

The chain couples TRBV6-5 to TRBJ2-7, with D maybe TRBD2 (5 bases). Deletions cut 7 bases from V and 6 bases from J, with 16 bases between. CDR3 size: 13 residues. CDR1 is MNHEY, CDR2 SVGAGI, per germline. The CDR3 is CASTPDVGSEQYF. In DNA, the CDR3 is TGTGCCAGCACCCCCGACGTTGGGAGCGAGCAGTACTTC.

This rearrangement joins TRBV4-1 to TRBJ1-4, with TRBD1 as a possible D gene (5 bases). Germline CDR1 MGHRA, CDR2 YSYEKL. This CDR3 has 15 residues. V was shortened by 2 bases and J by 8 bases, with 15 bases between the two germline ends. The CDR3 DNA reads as TGCGCCAGCAGCCAAACAGGTTTCGGCCCCGAAAAACTGTTTTTT. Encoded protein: CASSQTGFGPEKLFF.

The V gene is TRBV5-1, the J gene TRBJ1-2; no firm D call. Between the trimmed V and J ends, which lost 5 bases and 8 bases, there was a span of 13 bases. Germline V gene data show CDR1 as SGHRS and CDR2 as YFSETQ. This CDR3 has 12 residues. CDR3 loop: CASRMGAGGYTF. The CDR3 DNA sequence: TGCGCCAGCAGGATGGGTGCGGGGGGCTACACCTTC.

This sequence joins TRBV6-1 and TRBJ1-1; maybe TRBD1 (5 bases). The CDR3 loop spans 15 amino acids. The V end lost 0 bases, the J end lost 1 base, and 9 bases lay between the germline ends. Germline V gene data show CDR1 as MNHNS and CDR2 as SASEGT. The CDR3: CASSEARQGNTEAFF. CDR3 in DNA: TGTGCCAGCAGTGAAGCGCGGCAGGGGAACACTGAAGCTTTCTTT.

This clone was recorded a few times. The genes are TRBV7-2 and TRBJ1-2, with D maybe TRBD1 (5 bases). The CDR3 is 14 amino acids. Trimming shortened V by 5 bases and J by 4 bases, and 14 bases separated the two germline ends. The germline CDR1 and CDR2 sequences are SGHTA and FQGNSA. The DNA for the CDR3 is TGTGCCAGCAGCGCGGGGCAGACGCTCTATGGCTACACCTTC. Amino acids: CASSAGQTLYGYTF.

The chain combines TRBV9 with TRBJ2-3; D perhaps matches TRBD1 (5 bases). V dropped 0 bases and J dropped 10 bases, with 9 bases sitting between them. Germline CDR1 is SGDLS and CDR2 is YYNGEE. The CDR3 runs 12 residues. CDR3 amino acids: CASSVATEAQYF. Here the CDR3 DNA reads TGTGCCAGCAGCGTAGCGACAGAGGCGCAGTATTTT.

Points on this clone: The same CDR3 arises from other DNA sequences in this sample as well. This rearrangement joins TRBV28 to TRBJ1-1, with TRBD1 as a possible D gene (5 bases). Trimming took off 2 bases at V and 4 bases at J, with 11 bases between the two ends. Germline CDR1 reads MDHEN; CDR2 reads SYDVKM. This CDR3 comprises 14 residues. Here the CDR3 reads CASSLLGGGTEAFF. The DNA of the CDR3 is TGTGCCAGCAGTTTACTGGGCGGGGGCACTGAAGCTTTCTTT.

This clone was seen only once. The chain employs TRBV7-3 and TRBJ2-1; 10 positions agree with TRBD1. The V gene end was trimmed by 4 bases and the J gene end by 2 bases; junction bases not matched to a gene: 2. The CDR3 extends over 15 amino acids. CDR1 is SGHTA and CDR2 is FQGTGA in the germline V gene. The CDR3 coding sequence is TGTGCCAGCAGCTCCGGGACAGGGGCCTACAATGAGCAGTTCTTC. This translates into CASSSGTGAYNEQFF.